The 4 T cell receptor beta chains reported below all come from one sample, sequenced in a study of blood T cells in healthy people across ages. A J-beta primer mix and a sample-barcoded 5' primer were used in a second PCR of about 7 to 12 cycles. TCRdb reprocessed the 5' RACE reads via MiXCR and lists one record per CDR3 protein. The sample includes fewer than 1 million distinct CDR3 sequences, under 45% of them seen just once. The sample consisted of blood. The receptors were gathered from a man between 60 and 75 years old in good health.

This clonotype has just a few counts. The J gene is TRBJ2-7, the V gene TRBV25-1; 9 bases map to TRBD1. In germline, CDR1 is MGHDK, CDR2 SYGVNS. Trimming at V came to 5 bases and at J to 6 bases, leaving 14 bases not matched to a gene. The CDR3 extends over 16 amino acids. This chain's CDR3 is CASSPPPGTGSGEQYF. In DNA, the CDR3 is TGTGCCAGCAGTCCCCCGCCCGGGACAGGGAGTGGCGAGCAGTACTTC.

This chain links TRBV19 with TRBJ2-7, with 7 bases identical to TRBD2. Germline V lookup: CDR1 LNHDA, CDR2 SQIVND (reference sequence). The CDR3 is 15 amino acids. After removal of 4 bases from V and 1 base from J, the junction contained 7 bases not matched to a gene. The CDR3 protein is CASSTGTTSSYEQYF. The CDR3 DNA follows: TGTGCCAGTAGTACCGGGACTACCTCATCCTACGAGCAGTACTTC.

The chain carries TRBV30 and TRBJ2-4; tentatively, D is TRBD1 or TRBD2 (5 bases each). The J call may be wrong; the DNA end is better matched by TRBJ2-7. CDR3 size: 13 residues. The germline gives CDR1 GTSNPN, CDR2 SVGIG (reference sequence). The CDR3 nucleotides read TGTGCCTGGAATCGGGGCAGCTCCTACGAGCAGTACTTC. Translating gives CAWNRGSSYEQYF.

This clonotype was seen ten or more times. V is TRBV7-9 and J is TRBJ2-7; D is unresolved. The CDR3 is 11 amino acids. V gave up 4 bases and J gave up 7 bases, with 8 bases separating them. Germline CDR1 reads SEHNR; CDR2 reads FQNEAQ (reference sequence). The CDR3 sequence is CASSSSGEQYF. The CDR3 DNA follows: TGTGCCAGCAGCTCGTCCGGTGAGCAGTACTTC.